Detailed here is one T cell receptor (beta chain). Its matching antigen is unknown. Other DNA sequences in the same sample also yield this CDR3. This sample stems from a study of stem cell transplantation in POMP-related autoinflammatory disease. Across the study: CD8+ T cells were low and CD4+ cells naive-skewed before transplant. Through one year post-transplant, neutrophils and platelets were 100% of graft donor origin. Overall study findings and caveats: PRAID patients trended toward lower TRB diversity and higher clonality in all analyzed T-cell subsets.

Germline loops: CDR1 SGHRS, CDR2 YFSETQ. The CDR3 is 14 residues long. V lost 1 base and J 0 bases, leaving 7 bases between the germline ends. Clones were read by immunoSEQ multiplex PCR, and TCRdb kept only the in-frame ones, dropping some. The sample records tens of thousands of clones, roughly 93% being singletons. Here the sequenced sample was CD4+ T cells from PBMCs, taken after stem cell transplantation. This TCR derives from a human patient with POMP-related autoinflammation and immune dysregulation (PRAID). The T cells may partly be graft donor cells. This chain links TRBV5-1 with TRBJ1-1; maybe TRBD1 (5 bases). CDR3 in DNA: TGCGCCAGCAGCTTGACAGGTTTGAACACTGAAGCTTTCTTT. Translating it yields CASSLTGLNTEAFF. The full variable domain, completed using reference TRBV5-1 and TRBJ1-1, is KAGVTQTPRYLIKTRGQQVTLSCSPISGHRSVSWYQQTPGQGLQFLFEYFSETQRNKGNFPGRFSGRQFSNSRSEMNVSTLELGDSALYLCASSLTGLNTEAFFGQGTRLTVV.